Described below is a single T cell receptor (beta chain) sequence and its context. The antigen it recognizes is unknown. No base-level quality is on record; no much larger clone is a single base apart. The entry originates in a study of OX40 agonist ivuxolimab in advanced cancers. Describing the broader study: Ivuxolimab, which targeted the costimulatory receptor OX40 (CD134), was an agonistic, fully human IgG2 monoclonal antibody. Partial responses occurred in three dose-escalation patients, of whom one had hepatocellular carcinoma and two had cutaneous melanoma. In the dose-escalation cohort, around four fifths of patients were male, and the mean age was approximately 60 years, with a range of roughly 20 to 80. Intravenous ivuxolimab was administered to patients every 2 weeks at six dose levels: 0.01, 0.1, 0.3, 1.5, 3 and 10 mg/kg. The point of sequencing TCRbeta in the periphery was to test whether ivuxolimab changed TCR sequence diversity and drove clonal T-cell expansion. Prior anti-PD-1, anti-PD-L1 or anti-CTLA-4 therapy was permitted, and about 40% of dose-escalation patients had received checkpoint inhibitors. Of the approximately 50 patients in dose escalation, some 20 had hepatocellular carcinoma, roughly 15 had melanoma, 9 had renal cell carcinoma and 9 had head and neck cancer. The paper describes the monotherapy dose-escalation part (N of about 50 patients) of the phase I trial of ivuxolimab.

To sequence the TCRbeta CDR3 region, genomic DNA was isolated from the sorted cells. The immunoSEQ Assay was used for sequencing of TCRbeta CDR3 regions. As stored in TCRdb, this immuneACCESS dataset retains in-frame rearrangements with V and J assigned. A fraction of the clones does not appear; measured against another copy, unresolved V genes explain less than half of the discrepancy, and the remainder lacks a known reason. This sample gives roughly 150,000 clones in total; 85% to 95% of them show up just once. Together, the top ten hold 0.3% to 0.35% of the sample. The trial excluded patients who had a history of autoimmune disease or were on systemic immunosuppression. Peripheral blood for TCR sequencing was collected from all dose cohorts at baseline, on cycle 4 day 1, and on cycle 7 day 1. The samples were taken from a phase I, first-in-human, multicenter, open-label dose-escalation trial of ivuxolimab. The trial enrolled adults with locally advanced or metastatic head and neck squamous cell, hepatocellular, melanoma or renal cell carcinoma. Before TCR sequencing, CD4+ T cells and CD8+ T cells from peripheral blood were sorted into separate populations.

The paper as a whole reports these results and caveats: In partial responders in the 0.1-3.0 mg/kg groups, normalized peripheral clonal expansion was found to be among the lowest, especially among CD8+ T cells. After ivuxolimab, expanded clones were on average more numerous among CD8+ T cells than among CD4+ T cells. Low levels of normalized T-cell clonal expansion were also seen in some patients who did not respond. Clonal expansion of both CD4+ and CD8+ blood T cells was observed from baseline to week 6 at doses 0.1 to 3.0 mg/kg. Antigen specificity was not determined for the clonally expanded peripheral T cells.

The source was CD4+ or CD8+ T cells sorted from blood, collected in a trial of the OX40 agonist ivuxolimab. This sequence originates from an adult with an advanced solid tumor such as melanoma, head and neck, liver or kidney cancer.

CDR3 protein: CASSLALHDTDTQYF. The nucleotide sequence reads TGTGCCAGCAGCTTAGCGCTTCACGACACAGATACGCAGTATTTT. This sequence uses TRBV7-9 and TRBJ2-3; no D gene call is confident. In the germline V gene (reference sequence), CDR1 corresponds to SEHNR and CDR2 to FQNEAQ. V is reduced by 0 bases and J by 2 bases, leaving a spacing of 9 bases between them. The CDR3 runs 15 amino acids, cysteine and phenylalanine included. The sequence is cut down to CDR3 DNA, 45 bases in frame from base 1.